The T cell receptor (beta chain) under discussion was sequenced for a study of graft-versus-host responses after intestinal transplantation. Study at large: Recipients underwent multivisceral, liver-intestinal, or isolated intestinal transplants. Anti-thymocyte globulin served as induction for all recipients, who then took tacrolimus and steroids for about 3 years. Regarding the study as a whole: GvH clones were found in recipient marrow; some appeared first in ileum or blood.

The assay was immunoSEQ multiplex PCR, and TCRdb's table has in-frame clones only and misses some. The data hold over 75,000 clones, with about 82% observed a single time. Regarding this clone: Its antigen is currently unknown.

Germline V gene sequence: CDR1 SGHRS, CDR2 YFSETQ. The germline V and J ends were trimmed by 3 bases and 0 bases, with 7 bases remaining between them. The CDR3 has 15 residues. J is TRBJ2-6 and V is TRBV5-1; unclear D gene. The source is a human patient who received an intestinal transplant, so some T cells may come from the graft donor. The sequencing used PBMCs, collected 255 days after intestinal transplant. Here the CDR3 reads CASSWDTSGANVLTF. CDR3 coding DNA: TGCGCCAGCAGCTGGGATACCTCTGGGGCCAACGTCCTGACTTTC.